This T cell receptor beta chain was observed in a study of tumour-infiltrating T cells in Burkitt lymphoma. Across the study: The Burkitt lymphoma cohort spanned all epidemiological subtypes. Survival, overall and progression-free, tracked with productive clonality.

The CDR3 loop spans 12 amino acids. Per the germline V gene, CDR1 is MNHEY and CDR2 is SVGAGI. The J segment lost 7 bases and the V segment lost 4 bases, leaving 0 bases of the junction unmatched. On this clone itself: Its specificity is unknown.

General observations from the study: Several public clonotypes were shared across many Burkitt lymphoma patients.

Measured with immunoSEQ multiplex PCR; TCRdb has only the in-frame clones, and not every one. This sample carries approximately 46,000 clones, approximately 31% of them seen once, and the ten largest clones take around 3%. This clonotype originated in a human donor with Burkitt lymphoma. The chain uses TRBV6-5 and TRBJ2-2, with 7 bases identical to TRBD1. Sequencing was done on a sample of tumor tissue. CDR3 DNA sequence: TGTGCCAGCAGTTGGGACAGCGGGGAGCTGTTTTTT. Translating it yields CASSWDSGELFF.